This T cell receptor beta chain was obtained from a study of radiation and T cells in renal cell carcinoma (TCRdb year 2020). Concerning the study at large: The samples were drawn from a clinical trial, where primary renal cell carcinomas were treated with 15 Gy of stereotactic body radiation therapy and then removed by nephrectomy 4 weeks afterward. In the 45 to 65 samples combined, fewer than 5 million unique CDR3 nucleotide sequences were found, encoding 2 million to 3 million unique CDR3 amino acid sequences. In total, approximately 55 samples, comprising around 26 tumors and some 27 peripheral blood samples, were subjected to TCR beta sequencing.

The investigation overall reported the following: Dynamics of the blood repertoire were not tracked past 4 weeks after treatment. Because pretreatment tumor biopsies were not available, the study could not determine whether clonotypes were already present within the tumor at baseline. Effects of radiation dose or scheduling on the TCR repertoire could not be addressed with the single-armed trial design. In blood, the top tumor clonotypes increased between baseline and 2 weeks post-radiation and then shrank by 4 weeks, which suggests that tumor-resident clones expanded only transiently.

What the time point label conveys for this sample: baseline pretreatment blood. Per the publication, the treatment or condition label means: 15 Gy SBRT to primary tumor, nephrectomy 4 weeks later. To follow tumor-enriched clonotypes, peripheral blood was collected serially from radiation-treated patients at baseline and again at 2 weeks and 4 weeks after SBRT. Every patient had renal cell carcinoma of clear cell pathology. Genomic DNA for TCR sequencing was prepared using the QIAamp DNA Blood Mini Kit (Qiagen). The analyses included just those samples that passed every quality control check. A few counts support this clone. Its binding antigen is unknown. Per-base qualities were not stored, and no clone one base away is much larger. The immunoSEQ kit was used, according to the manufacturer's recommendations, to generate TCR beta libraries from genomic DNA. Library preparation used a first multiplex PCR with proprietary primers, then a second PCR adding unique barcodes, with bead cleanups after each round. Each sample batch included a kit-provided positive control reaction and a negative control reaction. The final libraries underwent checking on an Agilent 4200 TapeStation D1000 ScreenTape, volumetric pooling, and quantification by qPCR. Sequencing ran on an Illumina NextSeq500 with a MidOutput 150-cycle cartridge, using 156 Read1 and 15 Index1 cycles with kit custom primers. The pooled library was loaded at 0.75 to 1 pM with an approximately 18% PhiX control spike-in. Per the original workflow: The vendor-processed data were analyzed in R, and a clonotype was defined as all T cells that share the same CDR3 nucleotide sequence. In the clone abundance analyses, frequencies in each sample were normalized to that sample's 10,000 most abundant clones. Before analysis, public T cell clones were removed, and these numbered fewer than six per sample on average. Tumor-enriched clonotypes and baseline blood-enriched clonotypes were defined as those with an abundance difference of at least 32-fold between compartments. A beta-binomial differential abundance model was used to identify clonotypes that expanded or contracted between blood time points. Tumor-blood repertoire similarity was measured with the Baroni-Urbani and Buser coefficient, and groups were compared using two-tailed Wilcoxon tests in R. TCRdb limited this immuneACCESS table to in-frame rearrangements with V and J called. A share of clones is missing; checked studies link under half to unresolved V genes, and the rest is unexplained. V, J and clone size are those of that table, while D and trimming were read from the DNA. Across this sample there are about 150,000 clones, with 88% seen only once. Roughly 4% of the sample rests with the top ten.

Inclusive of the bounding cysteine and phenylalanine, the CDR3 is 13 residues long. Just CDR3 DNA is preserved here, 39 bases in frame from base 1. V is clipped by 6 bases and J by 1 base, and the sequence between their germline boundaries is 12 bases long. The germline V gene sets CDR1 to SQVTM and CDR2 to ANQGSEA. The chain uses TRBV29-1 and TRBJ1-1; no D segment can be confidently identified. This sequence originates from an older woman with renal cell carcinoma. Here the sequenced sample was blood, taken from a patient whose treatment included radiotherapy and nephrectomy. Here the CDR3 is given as CSVPDTANTEAFF. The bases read TGCAGCGTGCCAGACACAGCGAACACTGAAGCTTTCTTT.